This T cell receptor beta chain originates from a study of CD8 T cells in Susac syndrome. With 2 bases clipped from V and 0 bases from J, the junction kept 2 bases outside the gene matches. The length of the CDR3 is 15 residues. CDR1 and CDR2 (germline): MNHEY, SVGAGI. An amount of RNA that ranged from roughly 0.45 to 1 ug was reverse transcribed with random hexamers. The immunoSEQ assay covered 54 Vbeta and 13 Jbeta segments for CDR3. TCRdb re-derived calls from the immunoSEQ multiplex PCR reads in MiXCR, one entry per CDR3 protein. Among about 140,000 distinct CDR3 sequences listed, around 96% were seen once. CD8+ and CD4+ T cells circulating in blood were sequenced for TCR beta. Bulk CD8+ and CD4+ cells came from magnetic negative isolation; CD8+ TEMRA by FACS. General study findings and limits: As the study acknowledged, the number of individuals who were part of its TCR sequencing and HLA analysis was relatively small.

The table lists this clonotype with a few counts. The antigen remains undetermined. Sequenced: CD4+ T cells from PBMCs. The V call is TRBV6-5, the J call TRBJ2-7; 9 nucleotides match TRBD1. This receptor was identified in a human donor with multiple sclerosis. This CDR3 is CASSYGTGISYEQYF. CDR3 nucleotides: TGTGCCAGCAGTTACGGGACAGGGATCTCCTACGAGCAGTACTTC.